The 15 T cell receptor beta chains presented below share a single source sample, sequenced in a study of Ad26.COV2.S vaccination and SARS-CoV-2 variants. Assay: immunoSEQ multiplex PCR; the TCRdb copy retains only in-frame clones and omits some. Of 300,000 to 350,000 clones in the sample, around 90% were seen once. As for treatment: roughly 18 received Ad26.COV2.S at low or high dose, single or two shots; about 5 received placebo; per-sample allocation not given. Vaccine and placebo recipients were sampled on day 63 after the first injection. The sequenced sample was peripheral blood, obtained in a trial of Ad26.COV2.S vaccine versus placebo. All receptors come from a person between 18 and 65 years old who received the Ad26.COV2.S COVID-19 vaccine or a placebo.

This clone occurred once. V gene TRBV19 combines with J gene TRBJ1-2; 10 nucleotides align to TRBD1. Germline V gives CDR1 LNHDA, CDR2 SQIVND (reference sequence). V lost 6 bases to trimming and J lost 2 bases; unmatched junction nucleotides: 3. This CDR3 contains 14 residues. The CDR3 nucleotides are TGTGCCAGTAGGCCGGGACAGGGGAACTATGGCTACACCTTC. Protein product: CASRPGQGNYGYTF.

This clone was detected only once. V usage is TRBV5-1 and J usage is TRBJ2-3; D not resolved. The CDR3 extends over 14 amino acids. Between the trimmed V and J ends, which lost 0 bases and 2 bases, there was a span of 7 bases. The germline gives CDR1 SGHRS, CDR2 YFSETQ. CDR3 coding DNA: TGCGCCAGCAGCTTGGAGCCTTTCACAGATACGCAGTATTTT. The encoded protein is CASSLEPFTDTQYF. Filled out from reference TRBV5-1 and TRBJ2-3, the complete variable domain reads KAGVTQTPRYLIKTRGQQVTLSCSPISGHRSVSWYQQTPGQGLQFLFEYFSETQRNKGNFPGRFSGRQFSNSRSEMNVSTLELGDSALYLCASSLEPFTDTQYFGPGTRLTVL.

As for this clone: Additional DNA sequences in this sample encode the identical CDR3. CDR3 region: CASSPSGASTDTQYF. CDR3 sequence (DNA): TGTGCCAGCTCACCCAGCGGGGCCAGCACAGATACGCAGTATTTT. The rearrangement uses TRBV18 and TRBJ2-3; the match to TRBD2 covers 7 bases. Germline CDR1 KGHSH, CDR2 LQKENI. V was pared by 3 bases and J by 0 bases, with 3 bases of the junction left unmatched. The CDR3 runs 15 residues.

This chain uses TRBV5-1 with TRBJ1-5; TRBD1 matches 11 bases. This CDR3 spans 14 amino acids. The V gene end was trimmed by 4 bases and the J gene end by 7 bases; junction bases not matched to a gene: 4. From germline, CDR1 is SGHRS and CDR2 YFSETQ. Here the CDR3 reads CASSVGQGDQPQHF. CDR3 nucleotide sequence: TGCGCCAGCAGCGTGGGACAGGGGGACCAGCCCCAGCATTTT.

The chain carries TRBV29-1 and TRBJ1-1; D unresolved. The CDR3 sequence is 16 residues long. CDR1 is SQVTM and CDR2 is ANQGSEA in the germline V gene. V lost 4 bases to trimming and J lost 0 bases, with 18 bases between them. CDR3 loop: CSVAFPMAPMNTEAFF. The CDR3 nucleotides read TGCAGCGTTGCGTTCCCGATGGCACCCATGAACACTGAAGCTTTCTTT.

This chain joins TRBV13 and TRBJ2-2; a weak D match, TRBD2 (6 bases). This CDR3 is built from 17 residues. V lost 5 bases and J 2 bases, leaving 18 bases between the germline ends. From germline, CDR1 is PRHDT and CDR2 FYEKMQ (reference sequence). As DNA, the CDR3 is TGTGCCAGCAGCACGGGCCCGGGACTGACAAACACCGGGGAGCTGTTTTTT. Translating gives CASSTGPGLTNTGELFF.

The chain has TRBV7-9 and TRBJ1-6, with D possibly TRBD1 on 5 matching bases. The V end was cut by 5 bases, the J end by 7 bases, with 12 bases between. The CDR3 sequence is 14 residues long. Germline V gene sequence: CDR1 SEHNR, CDR2 FQNEAQ (reference sequence). CDR3 coding DNA: TGTGCCAGCAGCCAGACAGTCGGCAATTCACCCCTCCACTTT. It yields the protein CASSQTVGNSPLHF.

The chain employs TRBV2 and TRBJ1-1; D is perhaps TRBD1 (5 bases). Germline V CDR1 and CDR2: SNHLY, FYNNEI. V lost 0 bases to trimming and J lost 2 bases, with 13 bases between them. The CDR3 extends over 16 amino acids. The CDR3 loop reads CASSEAGPSDNTEAFF. CDR3 nucleotides: TGTGCCAGCAGTGAAGCGGGACCTTCGGATAACACTGAAGCTTTCTTT.

The rearrangement links TRBV24-1 to TRBJ2-3; 7 nucleotides agree with TRBD2. The CDR3 contains 15 residues. Per the germline V gene, CDR1 is KGHDR and CDR2 is SFDVKD. With V trimmed by 3 bases and J by 8 bases, 10 bases remained unmatched. CDR3 sequence: CATSDPRTTGGTQYF. CDR3 bases: TGTGCCACCAGTGATCCCCGGACTACGGGGGGTACGCAGTATTTT.

This chain joins TRBV7-2 and TRBJ2-3, with 8 bases aligning to TRBD2. J lost 0 bases, V lost 9 bases, and 5 bases had no gene match. Germline values: CDR1 SGHTA, CDR2 FQGNSA. The CDR3 extends over 14 amino acids. This CDR3 is CASETSESTDTQYF. The CDR3 nucleotides read TGTGCCAGTGAGACTAGCGAGAGCACAGATACGCAGTATTTT.

The gene calls are TRBV9 and TRBJ1-2; possibly TRBD1 for D (6 bases). V shed 3 bases and J shed 6 bases, with 24 bases lying between them. In germline, CDR1 is SGDLS, CDR2 YYNGEE. The CDR3 sequence is 17 residues long. CDR3 region: CASSDPRGAGPLNGYTF. The CDR3 nucleotides read TGTGCCAGCAGCGACCCCCGGGGGGCCGGCCCGCTAAATGGCTACACCTTC.

The chain links TRBV12-3 or TRBV12-4 to TRBJ1-2; TRBD1 might be the D (5 bases). Trimming cost V 10 bases and J 6 bases, with 18 bases left between them. CDR3 length: 13 residues. The CDR3 coding sequence is TGTGCCATAGGGGCGGGAGGACCGGATGGCTACACCTTC. This encodes CAIGAGGPDGYTF.

The chain uses TRBV15 and TRBJ1-2; no reliable D call. Looked up from germline, CDR1 is LNHNV and CDR2 is YYDKDF (reference sequence). The CDR3 runs to 16 residues. The V gene lost 5 bases and the J gene lost 2 bases, with 18 bases spanning the gap. DNA for the CDR3: TGTGCCACCAGCCTCGAGATAGCTCCTGTAAACTATGGCTACACCTTC. Translation gives CATSLEIAPVNYGYTF.

This clone has only one observation. The V call is TRBV12-3 or TRBV12-4, the J call TRBJ1-2; D might be TRBD1 (6 bases). Between the trimmed V and J ends, which lost 6 bases and 8 bases, there was a span of 10 bases. CDR3 length: 11 amino acids. CDR3 sequence reads: CASSSRGGYTF. CDR3 sequence (DNA): TGTGCCAGCAGCTCCAGGGGCGGCTACACCTTC.

The chain joins TRBV5-1 to TRBJ2-3, with D perhaps matching TRBD1 (5 bases). CDR1 SGHRS and CDR2 YFSETQ come from the germline V gene. The CDR3 loop spans 11 amino acids. V lost 5 bases, J lost 6 bases, and 7 bases lay in between. DNA for the CDR3: TGCGCCAGCAGGACAGCGGATACGCAGTATTTT. This translates into CASRTADTQYF.